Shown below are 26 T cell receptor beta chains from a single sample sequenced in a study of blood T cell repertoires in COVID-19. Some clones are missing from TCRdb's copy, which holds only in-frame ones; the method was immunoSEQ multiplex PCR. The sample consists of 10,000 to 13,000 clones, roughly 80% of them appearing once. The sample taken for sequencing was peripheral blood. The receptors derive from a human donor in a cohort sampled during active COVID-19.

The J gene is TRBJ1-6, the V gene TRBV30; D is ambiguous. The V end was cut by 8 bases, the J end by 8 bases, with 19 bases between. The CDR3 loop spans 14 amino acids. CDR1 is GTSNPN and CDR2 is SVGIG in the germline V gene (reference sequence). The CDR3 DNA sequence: TGTGCCACCCATCGTCGGGGTAAGGATTCACCCCTCCACTTT. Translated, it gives CATHRRGKDSPLHF.

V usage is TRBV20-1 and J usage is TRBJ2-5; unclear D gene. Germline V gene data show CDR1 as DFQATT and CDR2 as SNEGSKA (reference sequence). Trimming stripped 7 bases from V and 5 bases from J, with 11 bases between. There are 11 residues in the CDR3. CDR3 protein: CSGSGSETQYF. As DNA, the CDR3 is TGCAGTGGGAGTGGGTCGGAGACCCAGTACTTC.

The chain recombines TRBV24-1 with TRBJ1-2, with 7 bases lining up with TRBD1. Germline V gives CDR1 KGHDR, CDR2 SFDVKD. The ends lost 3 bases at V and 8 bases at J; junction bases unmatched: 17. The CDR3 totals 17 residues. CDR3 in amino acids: CATSDAPRGIKSGGYTF. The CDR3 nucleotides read TGTGCCACCAGTGATGCACCCAGGGGGATAAAATCTGGGGGCTACACCTTC.

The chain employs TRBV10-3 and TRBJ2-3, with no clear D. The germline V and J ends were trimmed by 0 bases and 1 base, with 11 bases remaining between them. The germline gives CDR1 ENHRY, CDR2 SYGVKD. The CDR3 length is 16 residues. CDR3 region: CAISESGLDGTDTQYF. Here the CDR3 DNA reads TGTGCCATCAGTGAGTCGGGTCTAGATGGCACAGATACGCAGTATTTT.

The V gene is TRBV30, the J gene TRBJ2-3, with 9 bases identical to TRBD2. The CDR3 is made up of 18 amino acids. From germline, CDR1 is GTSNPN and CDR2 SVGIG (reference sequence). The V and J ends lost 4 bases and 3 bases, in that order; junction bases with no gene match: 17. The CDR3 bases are TGTGCCTGGAACAACAGGGCTAGCGGGATAAAAGCGACAGATACGCAGTATTTT. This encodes CAWNNRASGIKATDTQYF. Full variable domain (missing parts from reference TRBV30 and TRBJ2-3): SQTIHQWPATLVQPVGSPLSLECTVEGTSNPNLYWYRQAAGRGLQLLFYSVGIGQISSEVPQNLSASRPQDRQFILSSKKLLLSDSGFYLCAWNNRASGIKATDTQYFGPGTRLTVL.

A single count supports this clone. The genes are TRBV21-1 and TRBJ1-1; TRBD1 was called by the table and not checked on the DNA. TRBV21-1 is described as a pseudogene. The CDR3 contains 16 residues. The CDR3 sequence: CASSPPGQGTNTEAFF. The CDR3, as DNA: TGTGCCAGCAGCCCTCCGGGACAGGGAACGAACACTGAAGCTTTCTTT.

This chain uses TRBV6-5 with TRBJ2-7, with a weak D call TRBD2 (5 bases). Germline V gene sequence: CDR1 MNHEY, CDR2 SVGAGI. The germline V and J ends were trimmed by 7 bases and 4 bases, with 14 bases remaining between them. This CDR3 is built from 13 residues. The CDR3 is CASTRGPGYEQYF. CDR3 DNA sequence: TGTGCCAGCACCCGAGGGCCGGGGTACGAGCAGTACTTC.

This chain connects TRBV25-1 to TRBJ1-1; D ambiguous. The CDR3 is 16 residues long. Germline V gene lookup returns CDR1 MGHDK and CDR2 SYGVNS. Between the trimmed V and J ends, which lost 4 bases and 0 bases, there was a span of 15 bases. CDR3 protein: CASSAHLRRMNTEAFF. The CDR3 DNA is TGTGCCAGCAGTGCCCACCTGAGGAGGATGAACACTGAAGCTTTCTTT.

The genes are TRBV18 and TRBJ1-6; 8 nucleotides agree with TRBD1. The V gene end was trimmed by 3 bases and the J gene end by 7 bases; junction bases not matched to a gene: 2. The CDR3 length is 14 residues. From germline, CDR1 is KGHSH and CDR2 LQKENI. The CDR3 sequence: CASSPTGENSPLHF. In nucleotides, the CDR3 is TGTGCCAGCTCACCGACAGGGGAGAATTCACCCCTCCACTTT.

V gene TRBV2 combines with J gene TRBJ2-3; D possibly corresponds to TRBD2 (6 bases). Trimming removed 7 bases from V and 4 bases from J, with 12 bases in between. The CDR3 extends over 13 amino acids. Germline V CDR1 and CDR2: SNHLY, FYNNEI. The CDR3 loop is CASMASEADTQYF. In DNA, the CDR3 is TGTGCCAGCATGGCTAGCGAGGCAGATACGCAGTATTTT.

The CDR3 reads CASSPGLSSFRLPTDTQYF. The DNA of the CDR3 is TGCGCCAGCAGCCCCGGACTATCTTCCTTTAGACTACCCACAGATACGCAGTATTTT. The V gene is TRBV5-1, the J gene TRBJ2-3; TRBD2 is a possible D gene (6 bases). The CDR3 consists of 19 residues. The V and J ends lost 4 bases and 2 bases respectively, with 26 bases between them. Germline loops: CDR1 SGHRS, CDR2 YFSETQ.

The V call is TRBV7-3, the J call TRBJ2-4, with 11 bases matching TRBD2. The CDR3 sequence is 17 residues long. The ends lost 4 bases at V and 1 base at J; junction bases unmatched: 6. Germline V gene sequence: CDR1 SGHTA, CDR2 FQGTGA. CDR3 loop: CASSSLAGERAKNIQYF. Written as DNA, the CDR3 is TGTGCCAGCAGCTCACTAGCGGGAGAGAGGGCCAAAAACATTCAGTACTTC.

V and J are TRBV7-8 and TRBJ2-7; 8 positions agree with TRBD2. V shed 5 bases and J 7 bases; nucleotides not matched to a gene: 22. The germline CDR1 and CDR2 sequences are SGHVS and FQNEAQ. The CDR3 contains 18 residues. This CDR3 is CASSPSRPALAGLVEQYF. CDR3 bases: TGTGCCAGCAGCCCCTCCCGACCGGCCCTAGCGGGTCTAGTGGAGCAGTACTTC.

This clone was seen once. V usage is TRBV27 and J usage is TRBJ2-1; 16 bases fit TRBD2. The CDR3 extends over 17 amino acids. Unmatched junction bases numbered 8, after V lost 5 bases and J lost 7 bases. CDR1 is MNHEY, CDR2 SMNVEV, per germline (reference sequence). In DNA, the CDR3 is TGTGCCAGCAGTCCCACACAGGGACTAGCGGGAGGGAATGAGCAGTTCTTC. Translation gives CASSPTQGLAGGNEQFF.

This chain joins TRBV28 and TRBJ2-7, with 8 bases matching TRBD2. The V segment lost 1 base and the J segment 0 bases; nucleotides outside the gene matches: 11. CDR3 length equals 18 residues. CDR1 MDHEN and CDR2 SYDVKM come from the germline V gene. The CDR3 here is CASSLSSSGLSSSYEQYF. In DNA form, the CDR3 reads TGTGCCAGCAGTTTATCGTCTAGCGGGTTATCTAGCTCCTACGAGCAGTACTTC.

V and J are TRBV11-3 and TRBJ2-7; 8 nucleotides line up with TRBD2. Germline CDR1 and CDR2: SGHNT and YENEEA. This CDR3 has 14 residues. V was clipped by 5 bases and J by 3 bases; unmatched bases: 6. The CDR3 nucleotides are TGTGCCAGCAGCGCATTAGCGGGACTCTACGAGCAGTACTTC. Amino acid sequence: CASSALAGLYEQYF.

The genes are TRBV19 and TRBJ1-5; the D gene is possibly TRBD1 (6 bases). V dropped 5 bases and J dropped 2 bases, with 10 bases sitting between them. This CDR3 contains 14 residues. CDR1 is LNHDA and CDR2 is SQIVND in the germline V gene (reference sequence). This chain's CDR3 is CASSQGQGNQPQHF. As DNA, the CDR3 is TGTGCCAGTAGTCAGGGACAAGGCAATCAGCCCCAGCATTTT. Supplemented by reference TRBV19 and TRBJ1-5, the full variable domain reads DGGITQSPKYLFRKEGQNVTLSCEQNLNHDAMYWYRQDPGQGLRLIYYSQIVNDFQKGDIAEGYSVSREKKESFPLTVTSAQKNPTAFYLCASSQGQGNQPQHFGDGTRLSIL.

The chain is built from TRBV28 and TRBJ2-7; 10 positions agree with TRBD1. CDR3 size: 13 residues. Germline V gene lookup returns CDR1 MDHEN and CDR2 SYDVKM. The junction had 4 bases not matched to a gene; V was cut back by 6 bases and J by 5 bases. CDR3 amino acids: CASSPTGGNEQYF. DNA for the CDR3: TGTGCCAGCAGCCCGACAGGGGGCAACGAGCAGTACTTC.

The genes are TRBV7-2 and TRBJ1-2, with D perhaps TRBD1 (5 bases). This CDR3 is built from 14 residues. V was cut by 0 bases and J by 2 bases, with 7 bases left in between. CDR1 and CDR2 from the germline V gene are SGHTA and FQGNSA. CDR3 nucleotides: TGTGCCAGCAGCTTAGCGGCAGGGAACTATGGCTACACCTTC. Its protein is CASSLAAGNYGYTF.

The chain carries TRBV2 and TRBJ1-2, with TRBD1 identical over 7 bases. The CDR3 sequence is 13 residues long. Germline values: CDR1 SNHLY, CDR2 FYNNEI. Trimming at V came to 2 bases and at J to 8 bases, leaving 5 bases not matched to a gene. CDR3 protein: CASSETGAGGYTF. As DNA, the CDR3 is TGTGCCAGCAGTGAAACAGGGGCAGGGGGCTACACCTTC.

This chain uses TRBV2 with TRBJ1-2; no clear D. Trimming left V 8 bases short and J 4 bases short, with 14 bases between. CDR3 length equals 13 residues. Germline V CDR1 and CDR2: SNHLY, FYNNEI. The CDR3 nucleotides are TGTGCCAGCCAGTCACCTGGGAGCTATGGCTACACCTTC. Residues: CASQSPGSYGYTF. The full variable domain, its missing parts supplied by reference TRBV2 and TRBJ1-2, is EPEVTQTPSHQVTQMGQEVILRCVPISNHLYFYWYRQILGQKVEFLVSFYNNEISEKSEIFDDQFSVERPDGSNFTLKIRSTKLEDSAMYFCASQSPGSYGYTFGSGTRLTVV.

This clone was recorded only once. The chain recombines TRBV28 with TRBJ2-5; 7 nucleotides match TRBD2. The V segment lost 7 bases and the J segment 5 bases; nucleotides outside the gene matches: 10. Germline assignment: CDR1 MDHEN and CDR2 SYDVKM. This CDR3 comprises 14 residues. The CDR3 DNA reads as TGTGCCAGCACACACCCCCAGGGAGGGGAGACCCAGTACTTC. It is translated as CASTHPQGGETQYF.

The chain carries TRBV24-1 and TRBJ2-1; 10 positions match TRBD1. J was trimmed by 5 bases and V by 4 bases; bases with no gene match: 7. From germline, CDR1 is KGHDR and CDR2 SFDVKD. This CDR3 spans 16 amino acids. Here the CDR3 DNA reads TGTGCCACCAGTGAGACTAGACAGGGGGCGGACAATGAGCAGTTCTTC. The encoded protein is CATSETRQGADNEQFF.

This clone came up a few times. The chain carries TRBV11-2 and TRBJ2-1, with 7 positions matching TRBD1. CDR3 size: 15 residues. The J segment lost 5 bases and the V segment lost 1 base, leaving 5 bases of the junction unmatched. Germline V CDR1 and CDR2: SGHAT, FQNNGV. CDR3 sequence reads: CASSLAPGQNNEQFF. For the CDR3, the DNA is TGTGCCAGCAGCTTAGCCCCGGGACAGAACAATGAGCAGTTCTTC. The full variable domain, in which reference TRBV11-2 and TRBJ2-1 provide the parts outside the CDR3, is EAGVAQSPRYKIIEKRQSVAFWCNPISGHATLYWYQQILGQGPKLLIQFQNNGVVDDSQLPKDRFSAERLKGVDSTLKIQPAKLEDSAVYLCASSLAPGQNNEQFFGPGTRLTVL.

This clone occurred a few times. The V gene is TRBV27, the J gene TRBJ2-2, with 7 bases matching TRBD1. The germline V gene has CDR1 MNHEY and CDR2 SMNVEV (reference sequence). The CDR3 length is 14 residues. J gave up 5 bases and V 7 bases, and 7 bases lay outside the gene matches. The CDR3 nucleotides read TGTGCCAGCACGGCAGGGGGAACGACCGGGGAGCTGTTTTTT. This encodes CASTAGGTTGELFF.

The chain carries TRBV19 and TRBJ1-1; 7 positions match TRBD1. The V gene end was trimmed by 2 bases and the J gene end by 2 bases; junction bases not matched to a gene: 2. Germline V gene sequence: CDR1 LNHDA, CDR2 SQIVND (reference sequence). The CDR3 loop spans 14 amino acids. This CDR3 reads CASSIRQGNTEAFF. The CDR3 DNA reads TGTGCCAGTAGTATACGACAGGGTAACACTGAAGCTTTCTTT.